This entry concerns a single T cell receptor beta chain. Its recognized antigen is unknown. Nothing much larger sits one base from this clone, and base qualities are not available. The junction shows trimming of 8 bases on V and 0 bases on J, plus 10 bases between the germline ends. CDR1 LNHDA and CDR2 SQIVND were looked up in the germline V gene (reference sequence). The CDR3, from cysteine to phenylalanine, totals 14 residues. CDR3 DNA only is kept here, 42 bases in frame from base 1. Collaborating institutions collected whole blood in K2EDTA tubes following their own protocols. Collaborator samples were shipped for TCRbeta analysis as frozen whole blood, isolated PBMCs, or DNA extracted from either sample type. TCRbeta CDR3 regions were amplified from genomic DNA by means of the immunoSEQ Assay, a bias-controlled multiplex PCR. The authors processed their data as follows. The number of nucleated cells in each sample was estimated by amplification of reference gene primers within the assay. To quantify the absolute abundance of each unique TCRbeta CDR3 rearrangement, sequence reads were collapsed and filtered. For each sample, productive Simpson clonality was calculated as the square root of Simpson's diversity index across productive rearrangements. Not all clones reach the TCRdb copy of this immuneACCESS table, which keeps in-frame sequences only. Checked studies attribute under half of the gap to unresolved V genes and leave the rest unexplained. The V and J calls and clone size are taken from that table; D and trimming were inferred from the DNA. This sample gives under 300,000 clones in total; around 85% of them show up just once. The ten largest clones add up to about 4% of the sample.

This record belongs to a study of blood T cell repertoires in COVID-19 (dated by TCRdb to the early 2020s). For the study in its entirety: The collaborator samples originated in the United States, Italy and Spain and spanned the acute and convalescent phases of COVID-19. The prospective study material was composed of cDNA or gDNA derived from T cells, B-cell-depleted T cells, or PBMCs. The dataset comprised deeply sampled blood TCRbeta repertoires from subjects exposed to, actively infected with, or recovered from COVID-19. The repertoires were released in a freely available public database meant as a resource for research on the immune response to SARS-CoV-2. The samples were drawn from the first 160 participants of the ongoing ImmuneRACE study and from roughly 1,300 subjects provided by 6 global collaborators. A de-identified subject ID, COVID-19 status, age in years and sex were almost always included in the sample metadata. Where available, HLA class I and class II types were obtained from metadata supplied by the sample provider rather than from assay-based typing.

What the study reported, not specific to this receptor: Clinical and demographic metadata were provided uncurated, with the amount varying by source and participant.

Material for sequencing was peripheral blood. The receptor's source is a woman aged 40 to 50 with active or convalescent COVID-19. In this chain, TRBV19 is recombined with TRBJ1-4, with no D gene named confidently. The CDR3 has the sequence CASSSFATNEKLFF. The DNA reads as follows: TGTGCCAGTTCGTCGTTTGCAACTAATGAAAAACTGTTTTTT.